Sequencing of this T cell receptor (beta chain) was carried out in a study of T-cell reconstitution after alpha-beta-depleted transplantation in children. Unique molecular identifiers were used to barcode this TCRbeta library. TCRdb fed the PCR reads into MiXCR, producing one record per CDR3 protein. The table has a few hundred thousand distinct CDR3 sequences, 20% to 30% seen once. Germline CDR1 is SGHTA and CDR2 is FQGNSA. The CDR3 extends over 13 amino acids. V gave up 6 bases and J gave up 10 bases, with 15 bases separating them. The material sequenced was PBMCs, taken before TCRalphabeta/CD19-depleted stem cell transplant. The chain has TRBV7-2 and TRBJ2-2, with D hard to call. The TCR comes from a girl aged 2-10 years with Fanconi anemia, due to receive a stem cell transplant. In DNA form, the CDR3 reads TGTGCCAGCAGTAGAATGGGGTCGGCGGAGCTGTTTTTT. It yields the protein CASSRMGSAELFF.